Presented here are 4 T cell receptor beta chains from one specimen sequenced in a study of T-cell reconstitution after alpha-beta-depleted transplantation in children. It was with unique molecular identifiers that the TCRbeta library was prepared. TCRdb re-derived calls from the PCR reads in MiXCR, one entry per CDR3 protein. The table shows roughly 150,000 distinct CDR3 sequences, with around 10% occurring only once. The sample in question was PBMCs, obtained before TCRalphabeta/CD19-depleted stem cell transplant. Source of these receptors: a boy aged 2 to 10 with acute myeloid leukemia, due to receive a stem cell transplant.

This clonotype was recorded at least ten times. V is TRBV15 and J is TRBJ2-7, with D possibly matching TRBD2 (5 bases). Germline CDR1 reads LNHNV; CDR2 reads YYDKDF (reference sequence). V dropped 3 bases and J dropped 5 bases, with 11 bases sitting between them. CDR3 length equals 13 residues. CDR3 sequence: CATSRGRFHEQYF. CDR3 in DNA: TGTGCCACCAGCAGGGGGAGATTCCACGAGCAGTACTTC.

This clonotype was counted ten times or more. This CDR3 reads CASSSTVTTYEQYF. CDR3 DNA sequence: TGTGCCAGCAGTTCTACCGTTACGACCTACGAGCAGTACTTC. V gene TRBV12-3 or TRBV12-4 combines with J gene TRBJ2-7; D uncertain. This CDR3 is built from 14 residues. V gave up 4 bases and J gave up 2 bases, with 12 bases separating them.

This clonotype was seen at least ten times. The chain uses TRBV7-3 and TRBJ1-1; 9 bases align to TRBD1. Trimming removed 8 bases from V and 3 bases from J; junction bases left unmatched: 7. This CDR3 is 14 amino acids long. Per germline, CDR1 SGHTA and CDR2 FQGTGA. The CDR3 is CASRLTGGDTEAFF. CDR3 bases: TGTGCCAGCCGTTTAACAGGGGGCGACACTGAAGCTTTCTTT.

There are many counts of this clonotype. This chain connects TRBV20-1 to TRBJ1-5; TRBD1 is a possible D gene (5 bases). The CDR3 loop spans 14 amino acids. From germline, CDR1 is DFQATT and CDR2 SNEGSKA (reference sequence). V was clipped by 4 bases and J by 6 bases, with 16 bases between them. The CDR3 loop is CSATGGRGRQPQHF. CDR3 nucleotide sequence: TGCAGTGCTACCGGTGGGAGGGGCCGTCAGCCCCAGCATTTT.